This is a list of T cell receptor beta chains from one sample in a study of shared clonotypes between healthy human individuals. The assay was immunoSEQ multiplex PCR, and TCRdb's table has in-frame clones only and misses some. The table lists 600,000 to 700,000 clones, about three quarters of them singletons. Material: memory CD4+ T cells sorted from blood. The source of these receptors is a woman aged 30 to 39 in good health. Each CDR3 is given with its conserved first and last residue. D genes are given only for firm matches. Only part of the rows carry a size: once, few, many, or a class if the clone is expanded.

d_call,cdr3_length,v_call,j_call,clone_size,cdr3_aa,cdr3_nt
TRBD1,15,TRBV6-6,TRBJ2-7,.,CASRHSDRGGYEQYF,TGTGCCAGCAGACACAGCGACAGGGGCGGCTACGAGCAGTACTTC
TRBD2,16,TRBV9,TRBJ2-1,many,CASSTQSSGSYNEQFF,TGTGCCAGCAGTACTCAATCTAGCGGATCCTACAATGAGCAGTTCTTC
TRBD1,13,TRBV2,TRBJ1-2,.,CASTLDRDYGYTF,TGTGCCAGCACCTTAGACAGGGACTATGGCTACACCTTC
.,13,TRBV19,TRBJ1-2,.,CASSIIQNYGYTF,TGTGCCAGTAGTATTATACAAAACTATGGCTACACCTTC
TRBD1,16,TRBV29-1,TRBJ1-1,.,CSVEGPRTGRGAEAFF,TGCAGCGTTGAGGGACCCCGGACAGGGAGGGGTGCAGAAGCTTTCTTT
TRBD1,16,TRBV5-1,TRBJ1-1,many,CASSAQSGQGNGEAFF,TGCGCCAGCAGCGCCCAGTCGGGACAGGGGAACGGGGAAGCTTTCTTT
.,13,TRBV5-6,TRBJ2-5,.,CASSSSSGETQYF,TGTGCCAGCAGCTCAAGTAGCGGCGAGACCCAGTACTTC
TRBD2,15,TRBV19,TRBJ2-2,few,CASRRIAGTTGELFF,TGTGCCAGTAGGAGGATAGCGGGAACCACCGGGGAGCTGTTTTTT
.,12,TRBV29-1,TRBJ1-2,.,CSVEWGKHGYTF,TGCAGCGTTGAATGGGGAAAACATGGCTACACCTTC
.,16,TRBV2,TRBJ2-6,.,CASTPLSSSGANVLTF,TGTGCCAGCACCCCTCTCAGTAGCTCTGGGGCCAACGTCCTGACTTTC
.,15,TRBV21-1,TRBJ2-5,.,CASSKVGGRTETQYF,TGTGCCAGCAGCAAAGTTGGCGGGAGAACGGAGACCCAGTACTTC
.,14,TRBV2,TRBJ1-4,.,CASSEMQGRVKLFF,TGTGCCAGCAGTGAAATGCAGGGGAGGGTAAAACTGTTTTTT